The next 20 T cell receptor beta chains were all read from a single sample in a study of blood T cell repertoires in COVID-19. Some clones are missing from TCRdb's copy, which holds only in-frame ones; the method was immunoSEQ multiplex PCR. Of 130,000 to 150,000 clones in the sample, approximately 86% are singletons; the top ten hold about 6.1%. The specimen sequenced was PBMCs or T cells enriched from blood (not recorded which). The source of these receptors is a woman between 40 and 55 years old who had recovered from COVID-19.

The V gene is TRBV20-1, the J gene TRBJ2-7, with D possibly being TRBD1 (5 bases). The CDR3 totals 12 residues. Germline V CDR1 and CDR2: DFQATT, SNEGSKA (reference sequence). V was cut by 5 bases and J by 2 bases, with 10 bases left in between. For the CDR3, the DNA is TGCAGTGCTGGTGGACAAACCTACGAGCAGTACTTC. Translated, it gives CSAGGQTYEQYF.

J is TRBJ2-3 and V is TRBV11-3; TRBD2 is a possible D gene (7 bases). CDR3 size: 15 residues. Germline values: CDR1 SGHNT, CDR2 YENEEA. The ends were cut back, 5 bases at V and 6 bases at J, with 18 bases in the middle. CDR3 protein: CASSPRRGAADTQYF. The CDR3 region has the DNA TGTGCCAGCAGCCCCCGACGGGGGGCAGCGGATACGCAGTATTTT.

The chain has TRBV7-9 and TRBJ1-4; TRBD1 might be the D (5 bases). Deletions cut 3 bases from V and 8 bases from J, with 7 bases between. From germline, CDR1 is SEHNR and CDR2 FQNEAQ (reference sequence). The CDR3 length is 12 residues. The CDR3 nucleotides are TGTGCCAGCAGCTTGGGGGGAGAAAAACTGTTTTTT. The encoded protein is CASSLGGEKLFF. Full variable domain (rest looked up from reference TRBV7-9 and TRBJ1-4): DTGVSQNPRHKITKRGQNVTFRCDPISEHNRLYWYRQTLGQGPEFLTYFQNEAQLEKSRLLSDRFSAERPKGSFSTLEIQRTEQGDSAMYLCASSLGGEKLFFGSGTQLSVL.

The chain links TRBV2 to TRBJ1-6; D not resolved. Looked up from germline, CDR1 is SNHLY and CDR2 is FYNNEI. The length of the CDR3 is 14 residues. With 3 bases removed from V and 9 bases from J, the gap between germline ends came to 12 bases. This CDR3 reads CASSDRGLTSPLHF. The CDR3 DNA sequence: TGTGCCAGCAGTGACAGAGGGTTAACTTCACCCCTCCACTTT.

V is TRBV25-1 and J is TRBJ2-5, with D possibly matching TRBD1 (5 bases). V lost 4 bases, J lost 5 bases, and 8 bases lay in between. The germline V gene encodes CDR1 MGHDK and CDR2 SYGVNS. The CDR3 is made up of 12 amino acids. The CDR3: CASSAGWETQYF. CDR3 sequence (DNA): TGTGCCAGCAGTGCAGGGTGGGAGACCCAGTACTTC.

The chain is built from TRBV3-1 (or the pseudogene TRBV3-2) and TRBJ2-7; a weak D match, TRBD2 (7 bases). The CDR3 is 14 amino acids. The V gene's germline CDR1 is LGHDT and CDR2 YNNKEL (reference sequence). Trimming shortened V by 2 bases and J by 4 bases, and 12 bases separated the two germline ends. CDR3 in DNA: TGTGCCAGCAGCCAAAAACAGGGAGGGTACGAGCAGTACTTC. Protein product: CASSQKQGGYEQYF.

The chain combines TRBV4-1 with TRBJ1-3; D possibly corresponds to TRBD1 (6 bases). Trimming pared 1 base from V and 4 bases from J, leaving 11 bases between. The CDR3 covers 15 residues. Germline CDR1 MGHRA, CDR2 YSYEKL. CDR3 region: CASSQVPGVGNTIYF. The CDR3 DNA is TGCGCCAGCAGCCAAGTCCCAGGGGTAGGAAACACCATATATTTT.

CDR3 sequence reads: CASSDRTGTGPEAFF. The DNA of the CDR3 is TGCGCCAGCAGTGACAGGACTGGGACAGGCCCCGAAGCTTTCTTT. The rearrangement uses TRBV10-2 and TRBJ1-1; 8 positions agree with TRBD1. V was clipped by 3 bases and J by 8 bases; unmatched bases: 11. Looked up from germline, CDR1 is WSHSY and CDR2 is SAAADI. The length of the CDR3 is 15 residues.

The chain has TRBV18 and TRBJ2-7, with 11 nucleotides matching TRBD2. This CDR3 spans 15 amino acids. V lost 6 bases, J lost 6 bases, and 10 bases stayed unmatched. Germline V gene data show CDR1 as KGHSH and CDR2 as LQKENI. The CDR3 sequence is CASSHEALAGGEQYF. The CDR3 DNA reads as TGTGCCAGCTCTCACGAGGCCCTAGCGGGAGGCGAGCAGTACTTC.

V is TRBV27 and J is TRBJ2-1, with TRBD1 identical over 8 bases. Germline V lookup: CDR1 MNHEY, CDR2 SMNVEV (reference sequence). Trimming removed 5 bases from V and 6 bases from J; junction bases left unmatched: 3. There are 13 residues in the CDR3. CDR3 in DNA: TGTGCCAGCAGTGAAGACAGGGGCAATGAGCAGTTCTTC. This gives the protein CASSEDRGNEQFF.

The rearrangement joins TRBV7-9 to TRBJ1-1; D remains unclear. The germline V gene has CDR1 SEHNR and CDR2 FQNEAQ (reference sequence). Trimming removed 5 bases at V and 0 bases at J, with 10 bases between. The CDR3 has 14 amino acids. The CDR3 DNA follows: TGTGCCAGCAGCGCCGACACCCTGAACACTGAAGCTTTCTTT. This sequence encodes CASSADTLNTEAFF. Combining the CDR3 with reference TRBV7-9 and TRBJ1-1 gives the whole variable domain DTGVSQNPRHKITKRGQNVTFRCDPISEHNRLYWYRQTLGQGPEFLTYFQNEAQLEKSRLLSDRFSAERPKGSFSTLEIQRTEQGDSAMYLCASSADTLNTEAFFGQGTRLTVV.

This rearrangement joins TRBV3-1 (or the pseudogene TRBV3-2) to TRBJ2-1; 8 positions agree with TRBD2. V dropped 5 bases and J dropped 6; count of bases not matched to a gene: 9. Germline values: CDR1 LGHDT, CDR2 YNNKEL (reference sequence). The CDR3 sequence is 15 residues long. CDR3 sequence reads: CASSAERELGNEQFF. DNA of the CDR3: TGTGCCAGCAGCGCCGAGCGGGAGCTGGGCAATGAGCAGTTCTTC.

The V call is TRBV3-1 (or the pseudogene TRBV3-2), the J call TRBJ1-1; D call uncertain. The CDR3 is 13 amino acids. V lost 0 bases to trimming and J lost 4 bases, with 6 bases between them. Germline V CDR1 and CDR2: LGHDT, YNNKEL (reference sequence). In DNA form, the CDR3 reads TGTGCCAGCAGCCAAGACGGCGGCACTGAAGCTTTCTTT. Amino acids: CASSQDGGTEAFF.

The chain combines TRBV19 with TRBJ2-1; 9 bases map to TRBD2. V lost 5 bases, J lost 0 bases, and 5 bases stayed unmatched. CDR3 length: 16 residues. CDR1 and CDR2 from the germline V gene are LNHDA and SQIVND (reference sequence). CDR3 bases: TGTGCCAGTAGTCCTCTTAGCGGGAGCTCCTACAATGAGCAGTTCTTC. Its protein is CASSPLSGSSYNEQFF.

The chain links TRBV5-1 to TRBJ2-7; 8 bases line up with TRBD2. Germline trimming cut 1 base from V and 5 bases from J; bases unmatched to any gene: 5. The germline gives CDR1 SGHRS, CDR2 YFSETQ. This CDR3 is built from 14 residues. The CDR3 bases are TGCGCCAGCAGCTTGTTGACTAGCGAGGACGAGCAGTACTTC. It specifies CASSLLTSEDEQYF.

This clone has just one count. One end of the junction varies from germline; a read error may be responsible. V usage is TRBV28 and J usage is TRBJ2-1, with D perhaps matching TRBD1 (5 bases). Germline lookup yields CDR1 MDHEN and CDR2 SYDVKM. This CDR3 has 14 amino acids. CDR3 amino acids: CASSLVLGGQGWVF. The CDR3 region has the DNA TGTGCCAGCAGTTTAGTCCTGGGCGGCCAGGGCTGGGTCTTC.

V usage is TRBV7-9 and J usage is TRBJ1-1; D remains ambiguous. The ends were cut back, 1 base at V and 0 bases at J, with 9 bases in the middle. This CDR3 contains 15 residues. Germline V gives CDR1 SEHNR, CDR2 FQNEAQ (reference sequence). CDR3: CASSLGVALNTEAFF. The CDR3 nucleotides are TGTGCCAGCAGCTTAGGTGTAGCACTGAACACTGAAGCTTTCTTT.

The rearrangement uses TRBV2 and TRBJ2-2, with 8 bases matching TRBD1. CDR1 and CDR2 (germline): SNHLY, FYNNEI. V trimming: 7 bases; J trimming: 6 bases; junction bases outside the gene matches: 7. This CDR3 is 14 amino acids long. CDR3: CASNLRTGPGELFF. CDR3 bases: TGTGCCAGCAATCTCCGGACAGGGCCCGGGGAGCTGTTTTTT.

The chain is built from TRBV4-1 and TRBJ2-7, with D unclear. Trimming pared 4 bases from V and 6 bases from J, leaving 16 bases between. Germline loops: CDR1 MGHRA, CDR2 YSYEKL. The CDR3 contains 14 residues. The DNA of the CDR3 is TGCGCCAGCAGCCCCCCCGGATTTAGGAGCGAGCAGTACTTC. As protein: CASSPPGFRSEQYF.

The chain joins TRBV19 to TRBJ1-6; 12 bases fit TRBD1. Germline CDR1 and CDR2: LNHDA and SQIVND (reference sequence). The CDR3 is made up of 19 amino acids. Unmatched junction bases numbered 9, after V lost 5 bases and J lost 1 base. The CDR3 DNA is TGTGCCAGTAGTTCCGGGACAGGGGGCTCTAGGTCCTATAATTCACCCCTCCACTTT. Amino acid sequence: CASSSGTGGSRSYNSPLHF. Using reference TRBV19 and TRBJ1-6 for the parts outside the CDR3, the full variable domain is DGGITQSPKYLFRKEGQNVTLSCEQNLNHDAMYWYRQDPGQGLRLIYYSQIVNDFQKGDIAEGYSVSREKKESFPLTVTSAQKNPTAFYLCASSSGTGGSRSYNSPLHFGNGTRLTVT.